This TCR beta chain was recovered during a study of shared clonotypes between healthy human individuals. Study-wide results and caveats: Researchers sampled blood only, noting tissue repertoires likely differ.

Details on this clone: The target antigen is unknown.

Assay execution took place at the deep level. Methods used by the authors: ImmunoSEQ sequences covered only the junction and lacked quality scores; filtering therefore differed. TCRdb's copy holds only in-frame clones and misses some; the assay was immunoSEQ multiplex PCR. V and J calls and clone size are those listed in that table; D and trimming were worked out from the DNA. The data show about a million clones, with around three quarters seen just once and approximately 0.95% held by the top ten. The CDR3 consists of 15 residues. Germline V gene data show CDR1 as SGHRS and CDR2 as YFSETQ. Deletions cut 0 bases from V and 5 bases from J, with 11 bases between.

Sequenced sample: memory CD4+ T cells from PBMCs. As to subset: CD45RA-negative fraction. The TCR originated in a man aged 18 to 29 in good health. Some clones in this sample may be carry-over from other donors' samples. The chain is built from TRBV5-1 and TRBJ1-4, with D unresolved. CDR3 residues: CASSLAAGRNEKLFF. Here the CDR3 DNA reads TGCGCCAGCAGCTTGGCCGCAGGCAGAAATGAAAAACTGTTTTTT.